These 20 T cell receptor beta chains came from one sample sequenced in a study of OX40 agonist ivuxolimab in advanced cancers. Here immunoSEQ multiplex PCR was the method, and the copy in TCRdb shows in-frame clones only, minus some. In the table there are around 46,000 clones, roughly three quarters of which are singletons. The sequences come from CD4+ or CD8+ T cells sorted from blood, collected in a trial of the OX40 agonist ivuxolimab. The receptors originated from an adult with an advanced solid tumor such as melanoma, head and neck, liver or kidney cancer.

This chain joins TRBV11-2 and TRBJ2-1; 9 bases are a match to TRBD2. After removal of 5 bases from V and 2 bases from J, the junction contained 16 bases not matched to a gene. CDR3 length equals 19 residues. In germline, CDR1 is SGHAT, CDR2 FQNNGV. CDR3 amino acids: CASSQYLTISGRTYNEQFF. DNA of the CDR3: TGTGCCAGCAGCCAATACCTCACAATTAGCGGGAGAACCTACAATGAGCAGTTCTTC.

The J gene is TRBJ1-1, the V gene TRBV5-1; TRBD1 is a possible D gene (6 bases). This CDR3 comprises 14 residues. Germline V gene lookup returns CDR1 SGHRS and CDR2 YFSETQ. V was cut by 3 bases and J by 1 base, with 10 bases left in between. The CDR3 DNA reads as TGCGCCAGCAGCTGGGACAACCCGAACACTGAAGCTTTCTTT. It is translated as CASSWDNPNTEAFF.

This rearrangement joins TRBV14 to TRBJ1-2, with 7 bases matching TRBD1. Germline V lookup: CDR1 SGHDN, CDR2 FVKESK. Trimming cost V 6 bases and J 3 bases; bases outside gene matches: 7. The CDR3 is 14 amino acids. DNA of the CDR3: TGTGCCAGCAGTGCGACAGGGTTTTACTATGGCTACACCTTC. Translation: CASSATGFYYGYTF.

The genes are TRBV6-1 and TRBJ1-5; D unresolved. Germline V gene data show CDR1 as MNHNS and CDR2 as SASEGT. The V gene lost 0 bases and the J gene lost 4 bases, with 7 bases spanning the gap. This CDR3 contains 14 residues. The CDR3 nucleotides read TGTGCCAGCAGTGAAGCTAACCGAAATCAGCCCCAGCATTTT. The encoded protein is CASSEANRNQPQHF.

This rearrangement joins TRBV29-1 to TRBJ1-2; D perhaps matches TRBD1 (5 bases). Trimming took off 4 bases at V and 4 bases at J, with 7 bases between the two ends. The CDR3 totals 11 residues. CDR1 SQVTM and CDR2 ANQGSEA come from the germline V gene. CDR3 DNA sequence: TGCAGCGTTGCAGGGAGCTATGGCTACACCTTC. Translated: CSVAGSYGYTF.

CDR3 coding DNA: TGTGCCAGCAGCCGGACTAGCGGGAGGCGAGGTGAGCAGTTCTTC. This sequence encodes CASSRTSGRRGEQFF. This sequence joins TRBV5-4 and TRBJ2-1, with 14 bases that match TRBD2. Germline CDR1 reads SGHNT; CDR2 reads YYREEE (reference sequence). V shed 4 bases and J 9 bases; nucleotides not matched to a gene: 6. The CDR3 extends over 15 amino acids.

This chain uses TRBV15 with TRBJ2-7; the match to TRBD2 covers 8 bases. Germline assignment: CDR1 LNHNV and CDR2 YYDKDF (reference sequence). The CDR3 totals 14 residues. The V and J ends lost 0 bases and 5 bases, in that order; junction bases with no gene match: 3. As DNA, the CDR3 is TGTGCCACCAGCAGAGAACTACTAGCGGACGAGCAGTACTTC. Translating gives CATSRELLADEQYF.

The V gene is TRBV18, the J gene TRBJ1-1; 8 nucleotides match TRBD1. This CDR3 is 13 amino acids long. Germline loops: CDR1 KGHSH, CDR2 LQKENI. With 3 bases clipped from V and 5 bases from J, the junction kept 2 bases outside the gene matches. CDR3 sequence reads: CASSPGQATEAFF. The CDR3 DNA reads as TGTGCCAGCTCACCGGGACAGGCTACTGAAGCTTTCTTT.

The rearrangement links TRBV7-2 to TRBJ2-7, with unresolved D. The germline V and J ends were trimmed by 3 bases and 0 bases, with 6 bases remaining between them. The V gene's germline CDR1 is SGHTA and CDR2 FQGNSA. The CDR3 is 13 residues long. CDR3 nucleotides: TGTGCCAGCAGCTTGAGTAGCTCCTACGAGCAGTACTTC. It encodes CASSLSSSYEQYF.

This clone was found once. V is TRBV7-9 and J is TRBJ1-1, with 7 bases aligning to TRBD1. The germline V gene has CDR1 SEHNR and CDR2 FQNEAQ (reference sequence). Trimming removed 7 bases from V and 0 bases from J; junction bases left unmatched: 5. The CDR3 spans 14 residues. CDR3 in DNA: TGTGCCAGCACCCAGACAGGGATGAACACTGAAGCTTTCTTT. Translated: CASTQTGMNTEAFF.

The chain links TRBV6-1 to TRBJ2-7; 10 nucleotides match TRBD2. Germline CDR1 and CDR2: MNHNS and SASEGT. The CDR3 totals 15 residues. Trimming cost V 0 bases and J 5 bases; bases outside gene matches: 4. The CDR3 sequence: CASSEASGRAHEQYF. The CDR3 DNA reads as TGTGCCAGCAGTGAAGCCAGCGGGAGGGCCCACGAGCAGTACTTC.

V is TRBV7-9 and J is TRBJ1-3; D unclear. The CDR3 extends over 19 amino acids. Trimming removed 2 bases from V and 0 bases from J, with 20 bases in between. Germline loops: CDR1 SEHNR, CDR2 FQNEAQ (reference sequence). The CDR3 bases are TGTGCCAGCAGCTTAAGGAAGGGTGACACGGCGATCTCTGGAAACACCATATATTTT. Protein sequence: CASSLRKGDTAISGNTIYF.

V is TRBV6-5 and J is TRBJ2-1; 13 bases line up with TRBD2. The trim removed 0 bases at V and 10 bases at J, leaving 0 bases unmatched. This CDR3 contains 14 residues. Germline CDR1 reads MNHEY; CDR2 reads SVGAGI. Written as DNA, the CDR3 is TGTGCCAGCAGTTACTCGACTAGCGGGAGGGAGCAGTTCTTC. Translated: CASSYSTSGREQFF.

Only one count was recorded for this clone. V is TRBV19 and J is TRBJ2-1; 8 bases line up with TRBD2. The germline gives CDR1 LNHDA, CDR2 SQIVND (reference sequence). The CDR3 is made up of 16 amino acids. Trimming cost V 5 bases and J 7 bases; bases outside gene matches: 13. CDR3 nucleotide sequence: TGTGCCAGTAGTCTCCCTAGCAAGCGGGGGTGGAATGAGCAGTTCTTC. Amino acid sequence: CASSLPSKRGWNEQFF.

The chain combines TRBV5-1 with TRBJ2-5, with 14 positions matching TRBD2. Germline V gives CDR1 SGHRS, CDR2 YFSETQ. The CDR3 loop spans 17 amino acids. V trimming: 6 bases; J trimming: 5 bases; junction bases outside the gene matches: 12. The CDR3: CASIKPGLAGVGETQYF. The CDR3 region has the DNA TGCGCCAGCATAAAACCGGGACTAGCGGGAGTCGGGGAGACCCAGTACTTC.

This clone showed up just a few times. The gene calls are TRBV7-9 and TRBJ2-1, with TRBD2 matching over 13 bases. Germline V gene sequence: CDR1 SEHNR, CDR2 FQNEAQ (reference sequence). The J segment lost 4 bases and the V segment lost 5 bases, leaving 8 bases of the junction unmatched. This CDR3 spans 17 amino acids. The CDR3 reads CASSKTSGREIYNEQFF. The DNA of the CDR3 is TGTGCCAGCAGCAAAACTAGCGGGAGGGAGATTTACAATGAGCAGTTCTTC.

The chain couples TRBV27 to TRBJ2-3; 7 bases align to TRBD2. V shed 0 bases, J shed 6 bases, and the junction held 6 bases outside the gene matches. Germline CDR1 MNHEY, CDR2 SMNVEV (reference sequence). CDR3 length: 15 amino acids. CDR3 amino acids: CASSLSGTKVDTQYF. The CDR3 coding sequence is TGTGCCAGCAGTTTATCGGGGACTAAGGTGGATACGCAGTATTTT.

The gene calls are TRBV6-1 and TRBJ2-7, with a tentative D call TRBD2 (6 bases). Trimming stripped 1 base from V and 0 bases from J, with 13 bases between. The germline V gene encodes CDR1 MNHNS and CDR2 SASEGT. CDR3 length: 16 amino acids. This chain's CDR3 is CASSEGASVFSYEQYF. The CDR3 DNA is TGTGCCAGCAGTGAAGGAGCTAGCGTATTCTCCTACGAGCAGTACTTC.

The genes are TRBV7-9 and TRBJ1-5; tentatively, D is TRBD1 (5 bases). Trimming cost V 1 base and J 5 bases, with 6 bases left between them. This CDR3 contains 13 residues. Per germline, CDR1 SEHNR and CDR2 FQNEAQ (reference sequence). CDR3 residues: CASSLGGDQPQHF. CDR3 sequence (DNA): TGTGCCAGCAGCTTAGGGGGGGATCAGCCCCAGCATTTT. Full variable domain (remainder filled in from reference TRBV7-9 and TRBJ1-5): DTGVSQNPRHKITKRGQNVTFRCDPISEHNRLYWYRQTLGQGPEFLTYFQNEAQLEKSRLLSDRFSAERPKGSFSTLEIQRTEQGDSAMYLCASSLGGDQPQHFGDGTRLSIL.

The chain couples TRBV19 to TRBJ2-1; TRBD2 matches at 15 bases. Germline values: CDR1 LNHDA, CDR2 SQIVND (reference sequence). This CDR3 is 18 amino acids long. The J segment lost 3 bases and the V segment lost 7 bases, leaving 10 bases of the junction unmatched. CDR3 in DNA: TGTGCCAGTACCCCCCGGACTAGCGGGAGGGCCCGCTACAATGAGCAGTTCTTC. Translating gives CASTPRTSGRARYNEQFF.